Listed here are 12 T cell receptor beta chains from one sample, sequenced in a study of shared clonotypes between healthy human individuals. This table comes from immunoSEQ multiplex PCR, and its TCRdb copy is limited to in-frame clones, with some not included. The table shows over 2 million clones, with about nine tenths occurring only once. Sequencing was carried out using naive CD4+ T cells from PBMCs. Subset: CD45RA+ positively selected. The receptors here all came from a man younger than 35 in good health. Some clones in this sample may be carry-over from other donors' samples.

This chain links TRBV6-6 with TRBJ2-3; TRBD2 aligns across 9 bases. The germline V gene has CDR1 MNHNY and CDR2 SVGAGI (reference sequence). Trimming at V came to 5 bases and at J to 6 bases, leaving 12 bases not matched to a gene. CDR3 length equals 16 residues. The CDR3 nucleotides are TGTGCCAGCAGTAAAGGGACTAGCCGGGTTCGGGATACGCAGTATTTT. Translated, it gives CASSKGTSRVRDTQYF.

The rearrangement links TRBV5-1 to TRBJ2-5, with D tentatively TRBD1 (5 bases). Deletions cut 2 bases from V and 1 base from J, with 9 bases between. The CDR3 loop spans 14 amino acids. Germline V lookup: CDR1 SGHRS, CDR2 YFSETQ. The CDR3 bases are TGCGCCAGCAGCTTAATGGGGCCCCAAGAGACCCAGTACTTC. This encodes CASSLMGPQETQYF.

This sequence joins TRBV6-6 and TRBJ1-3, with D possibly TRBD1 on 5 matching bases. The CDR3 runs to 15 residues. V lost 4 bases and J 6 bases, leaving 16 bases between the germline ends. The germline CDR1 and CDR2 sequences are MNHNY and SVGAGI (reference sequence). The CDR3 DNA is TGTGCCAGCAGTTTTTCCGGGGCACAATTAAACACCATATATTTT. Its translation is CASSFSGAQLNTIYF.

The CDR3 loop is CASSTRGPRANYGYTF. DNA of the CDR3: TGTGCCAGTAGTACCCGGGGACCGAGAGCTAACTATGGCTACACCTTC. The chain recombines TRBV19 with TRBJ1-2, with D possibly matching TRBD1 (5 bases). V lost 4 bases and J 0 bases, leaving 15 bases between the germline ends. The germline V gene encodes CDR1 LNHDA and CDR2 SQIVND (reference sequence). CDR3 length equals 16 residues.

This sequence joins TRBV5-1 and TRBJ2-1, with unresolved D. The germline CDR1 and CDR2 sequences are SGHRS and YFSETQ. There are 15 residues in the CDR3. With 4 bases removed from V and 0 bases from J, the gap between germline ends came to 11 bases. The CDR3 sequence is CASSARTLSYNEQFF. Written as DNA, the CDR3 is TGCGCCAGCAGCGCTCGGACCCTCTCCTACAATGAGCAGTTCTTC.

This chain uses TRBV4-3 with TRBJ1-5, with TRBD1 identical over 9 bases. V shed 4 bases, J shed 1 base, and the junction held 2 bases outside the gene matches. Germline V lookup: CDR1 LGHNA, CDR2 YSLEER. The CDR3 has 15 residues. The CDR3 is CASSRQGGSNQPQHF. The CDR3 bases are TGCGCCAGCAGCCGACAGGGGGGCAGCAATCAGCCCCAGCATTTT.

This chain uses TRBV6-6 with TRBJ2-7; the D is unclear. This CDR3 spans 12 amino acids. Trimming left V 2 bases short and J 6 bases short, with 8 bases between. Per the germline V gene, CDR1 is MNHNY and CDR2 is SVGAGI (reference sequence). CDR3 DNA: TGTGCCAGCAGTTACGGGCCGGCCGAGCAGTACTTC. It translates to CASSYGPAEQYF.

This clone was observed a handful of times. The rearrangement links TRBV11-2 to TRBJ1-1; D unresolved. The germline V gene encodes CDR1 SGHAT and CDR2 FQNNGV. Trimming shortened V by 5 bases and J by 1 base, and 11 bases separated the two germline ends. This CDR3 spans 14 amino acids. The CDR3 here is CASSHTGRNTEAFF. The CDR3 bases are TGTGCCAGCAGCCACACCGGGAGGAACACTGAAGCTTTCTTT.

The chain recombines TRBV7-2 with TRBJ2-5, with D tentatively TRBD1 (6 bases). The V and J ends lost 5 bases and 3 bases respectively, with 13 bases between them. Germline V gene sequence: CDR1 SGHTA, CDR2 FQGNSA. The CDR3 totals 14 residues. The CDR3 sequence is CASSPGTMKETQYF. The CDR3 bases are TGTGCCAGCAGCCCCGGGACAATGAAAGAGACCCAGTACTTC. The entire variable domain, with the rest obtained from reference TRBV7-2 and TRBJ2-5, is as follows: GAGVSQSPSNKVTEKGKDVELRCDPISGHTALYWYRQSLGQGLEFLIYFQGNSAPDKSGLPSDRFSAERTGGSVSTLTIQRTQQEDSAVYLCASSPGTMKETQYFGPGTRLLVL.

This clone was seen just once. The gene calls are TRBV9 and TRBJ2-6; D not resolved. V dropped 0 bases and J dropped 0 bases, with 10 bases sitting between them. CDR1 is SGDLS and CDR2 is YYNGEE in the germline V gene. This CDR3 comprises 17 residues. The CDR3 nucleotides are TGTGCCAGCAGCGTAGCCCTACAGTCCTCTGGGGCCAACGTCCTGACTTTC. It translates to CASSVALQSSGANVLTF.

V usage is TRBV28 and J usage is TRBJ1-5, with 7 bases lining up with TRBD1. The V gene's germline CDR1 is MDHEN and CDR2 SYDVKM. CDR3 size: 16 residues. V gave up 2 bases and J gave up 4 bases; unmatched junction bases: 8. The CDR3 DNA is TGTGCCAGCAGTTTAGGGGTGATGACAGGGAATCAGCCCCAGCATTTT. Encoded protein: CASSLGVMTGNQPQHF.

The chain's CDR3 is CASRLEQGAGEKLFF. In DNA, the CDR3 is TGTGCCAGCAGACTCGAACAGGGGGCTGGCGAAAAACTGTTTTTT. The rearrangement uses TRBV2 and TRBJ1-4, with 9 bases that match TRBD1. The CDR3 is made up of 15 amino acids. V lost 6 bases to trimming and J lost 8 bases; unmatched junction nucleotides: 10. The germline V gene has CDR1 SNHLY and CDR2 FYNNEI.